The 27 T cell receptor beta chains below come from one sample, sequenced in a study of memory CD4+ T cells and cytomegalovirus serostatus. Single viable CD3+CD4+CD8-CD45RO+ cells were sorted as the memory CD4+ T cells. Clones were sequenced by immunoSEQ multiplex PCR, and TCRdb holds only the in-frame ones, with some missing. The sample has about 62,000 clones, about 70% seen once. Material: memory CD4+ T cells from blood. These receptors were collected from an adult in good health and CMV-seropositive.

The rearrangement joins TRBV19 to TRBJ1-2, with TRBD1 matching over 9 bases. The V segment lost 6 bases and the J segment 7 bases; nucleotides outside the gene matches: 6. The V gene's germline CDR1 is LNHDA and CDR2 SQIVND (reference sequence). The CDR3 is 13 residues long. CDR3 sequence: CASRTRDRVGYTF. Here the CDR3 DNA reads TGTGCCAGTAGGACCCGGGACAGGGTTGGCTACACCTTC. The variable domain in full, with the rest retrieved from reference TRBV19 and TRBJ1-2, is DGGITQSPKYLFRKEGQNVTLSCEQNLNHDAMYWYRQDPGQGLRLIYYSQIVNDFQKGDIAEGYSVSREKKESFPLTVTSAQKNPTAFYLCASRTRDRVGYTFGSGTRLTVV.

This clone was seen a handful of times. J is TRBJ1-3 and V is TRBV7-8, with TRBD1 as a possible D gene (5 bases). The CDR3 extends over 14 amino acids. Germline CDR1 is SGHVS and CDR2 is FQNEAQ. Trimming stripped 6 bases from V and 1 base from J, with 10 bases between. CDR3 bases: TGTGCCAGCAGACCAGGGAGGTCTGGAAACACCATATATTTT. Its protein product is CASRPGRSGNTIYF. The variable domain in full, completed from reference TRBV7-8 and TRBJ1-3, reads GAGVSQSPRYKVAKRGQDVALRCDPISGHVSLFWYQQALGQGPEFLTYFQNEAQLDKSGLPSDRFFAERPEGSVSTLKIQRTQQEDSAVYLCASRPGRSGNTIYFGEGSWLTVV.

V is TRBV7-9 and J is TRBJ1-6; no clear D. Germline V gene sequence: CDR1 SEHNR, CDR2 FQNEAQ (reference sequence). V shed 3 bases and J shed 10 bases, with 7 bases lying between them. This CDR3 is built from 12 residues. CDR3 nucleotide sequence: TGTGCCAGCAGCTTGGGGAGATCACCCCTCCACTTT. Encoded protein: CASSLGRSPLHF.

The chain carries TRBV7-2 and TRBJ2-7; 8 nucleotides match TRBD1. Germline trimming cut 4 bases from V and 5 bases from J; bases unmatched to any gene: 4. Looked up from germline, CDR1 is SGHTA and CDR2 is FQGNSA. This CDR3 spans 13 amino acids. The CDR3 is CASSSQGANEQYF. The CDR3 DNA reads as TGTGCCAGCAGCTCGCAGGGGGCGAACGAGCAGTACTTC.

The chain has TRBV5-4 and TRBJ1-4; 7 bases align to TRBD1. From germline, CDR1 is SGHNT and CDR2 YYREEE (reference sequence). The J segment lost 10 bases and the V segment lost 1 base, leaving 4 bases of the junction unmatched. The length of the CDR3 is 13 residues. CDR3: CASSLTGEGKLFF. The CDR3 nucleotides are TGTGCCAGCAGCTTGACAGGGGAAGGAAAACTGTTTTTT.

This clone was counted once. The V gene is TRBV27, the J gene TRBJ1-2; D might be TRBD1 (5 bases). CDR3 length: 15 residues. The ends were cut back, 2 bases at V and 4 bases at J, with 14 bases in the middle. From germline, CDR1 is MNHEY and CDR2 SMNVEV (reference sequence). The CDR3 spells CASSLVARGGYGYTF. The CDR3 coding sequence is TGTGCCAGCAGTTTAGTTGCTCGGGGGGGCTATGGCTACACCTTC.

The chain is built from TRBV7-2 and TRBJ1-1; the match to TRBD1 covers 12 bases. Germline CDR1 SGHTA, CDR2 FQGNSA. After removal of 4 bases from V and 6 bases from J, the junction contained 6 bases not matched to a gene. CDR3 size: 15 residues. CDR3 sequence reads: CASSSGGTGGSEAFF. The DNA of the CDR3 is TGTGCCAGCAGCTCCGGAGGGACAGGGGGCTCTGAAGCTTTCTTT.

The V call is TRBV28, the J call TRBJ2-7; maybe TRBD2 (6 bases). Per the germline V gene, CDR1 is MDHEN and CDR2 is SYDVKM. This CDR3 contains 13 residues. V was trimmed by 10 bases and J by 6 bases, leaving 19 bases between them. The CDR3 loop reads CATFGGVYAEQYF. CDR3 in DNA: TGTGCCACGTTTGGCGGGGTTTATGCCGAGCAGTACTTC.

V is TRBV5-1 and J is TRBJ2-3; TRBD2 matches at 14 bases. There are 17 residues in the CDR3. Germline-derived CDR1 and CDR2 are SGHRS and YFSETQ. V gave up 0 bases and J gave up 5 bases; unmatched junction bases: 5. CDR3 in DNA: TGCGCCAGCAGCTTGGGTGGGACTAGCGGGAGTCAAGATACGCAGTATTTT. This codes for CASSLGGTSGSQDTQYF. The full variable domain, completed using reference TRBV5-1 and TRBJ2-3, is KAGVTQTPRYLIKTRGQQVTLSCSPISGHRSVSWYQQTPGQGLQFLFEYFSETQRNKGNFPGRFSGRQFSNSRSEMNVSTLELGDSALYLCASSLGGTSGSQDTQYFGPGTRLTVL.

This CDR3 reads CASSYLLQGTNTEAFF. The CDR3 DNA sequence: TGTGCCAGCAGCTACCTACTACAGGGGACGAACACTGAAGCTTTCTTT. The chain employs TRBV6-5 and TRBJ1-1; 7 bases line up with TRBD1. Germline V gene sequence: CDR1 MNHEY, CDR2 SVGAGI. The ends lost 6 bases at V and 1 base at J; junction bases unmatched: 11. The CDR3 extends over 16 amino acids.

This clone occurred once. This rearrangement joins TRBV7-3 to TRBJ2-3; D is ambiguous. The germline V gene encodes CDR1 SGHTA and CDR2 FQGTGA. V gave up 3 bases and J gave up 0 bases, with 1 base separating them. The CDR3 runs to 12 residues. CDR3 region: CASSFSTDTQYF. In DNA, the CDR3 is TGTGCCAGCAGCTTCAGCACAGATACGCAGTATTTT.

The chain employs TRBV5-4 and TRBJ1-6, with D uncertain. The germline gives CDR1 SGHNT, CDR2 YYREEE (reference sequence). The CDR3 length is 15 residues. V was pared by 0 bases and J by 7 bases, with 11 bases between. CDR3 nucleotide sequence: TGTGCCAGCAGCTTGGATGGGCCTGAGAATTCACCCCTCCACTTT. Residues: CASSLDGPENSPLHF.

V usage is TRBV4-1 and J usage is TRBJ2-7; tentative D call: TRBD1 (6 bases). The CDR3 sequence is 14 residues long. The germline V gene has CDR1 MGHRA and CDR2 YSYEKL. The germline V and J ends were trimmed by 4 bases and 2 bases, with 12 bases remaining between them. The chain's CDR3 is CASSPRTDPYEQYF. Here the CDR3 DNA reads TGCGCCAGCAGCCCTCGGACAGATCCCTACGAGCAGTACTTC.

The chain has TRBV6-8 and TRBJ1-1; 7 bases map to TRBD1. The CDR3 is 16 amino acids. V gave up 5 bases and J gave up 0 bases; unmatched junction bases: 9. Germline V lookup: CDR1 MNHGY, CDR2 SAAAGT. The CDR3 loop reads CASSHEWDSLNTEAFF. CDR3 in DNA: TGTGCCAGCAGTCACGAATGGGACAGCCTGAACACTGAAGCTTTCTTT.

The chain carries TRBV29-1 and TRBJ1-1; D is perhaps TRBD1 (5 bases). Per the germline V gene, CDR1 is SQVTM and CDR2 is ANQGSEA. V lost 4 bases and J lost 10, with 13 bases in between. CDR3 length equals 11 residues. The CDR3 spells CSVVRGFGAFF. As DNA, the CDR3 is TGCAGCGTTGTGAGGGGATTTGGAGCTTTCTTT.

This clone occurred once. J is TRBJ1-3 and V is TRBV2, with a possible D match to TRBD1 (5 bases). The CDR3 spans 16 residues. Germline CDR1 SNHLY, CDR2 FYNNEI. Trimming stripped 5 bases from V and 0 bases from J, with 14 bases between. The CDR3: CASSWDRISSGNTIYF. The CDR3 DNA reads TGTGCCAGCAGTTGGGACCGCATATCCTCTGGAAACACCATATATTTT.

This clone was counted a few times. The gene calls are TRBV6-6 and TRBJ2-3, with D hard to call. V dropped 2 bases and J dropped 6 bases, with 9 bases sitting between them. Germline CDR1 is MNHNY and CDR2 is SVGAGI (reference sequence). The CDR3 is made up of 13 amino acids. The CDR3 reads CASSYVSVDTQYF. CDR3 nucleotide sequence: TGTGCCAGCAGTTACGTTTCGGTCGATACGCAGTATTTT.

The chain employs TRBV28 and TRBJ2-1; tentatively, D is TRBD2 (5 bases). This CDR3 has 15 residues. CDR1 is MDHEN and CDR2 is SYDVKM in the germline V gene. V lost 5 bases to trimming and J lost 1 base, with 12 bases between them. Here the CDR3 reads CASSPPGKSYNEQFF. CDR3 DNA sequence: TGTGCCAGCAGTCCCCCGGGAAAATCCTACAATGAGCAGTTCTTC.

The rearrangement links TRBV19 to TRBJ2-6, with D unclear. Germline V gives CDR1 LNHDA, CDR2 SQIVND (reference sequence). This CDR3 spans 12 amino acids. The germline V and J ends were trimmed by 5 bases and 4 bases, with 3 bases remaining between them. CDR3 sequence: CASSPGANVLTF. The CDR3 DNA follows: TGTGCCAGTAGTCCCGGGGCCAACGTCCTGACTTTC.

The chain uses TRBV5-5 and TRBJ1-2; D not resolved. This CDR3 spans 12 amino acids. V was pared by 1 base and J by 4 bases, with 5 bases between. Germline values: CDR1 SGHKS, CDR2 YYEKEE (reference sequence). The DNA of the CDR3 is TGTGCCAGCAGCTTGAGCGGCTATGGCTACACCTTC. This encodes CASSLSGYGYTF.

The count of this clone is one. The rearrangement uses TRBV5-1 and TRBJ2-6, with 9 bases that match TRBD1. The V segment lost 4 bases and the J segment 3 bases; nucleotides outside the gene matches: 8. The length of the CDR3 is 17 residues. Germline CDR1 and CDR2: SGHRS and YFSETQ. CDR3 bases: TGCGCCAGCAGCCCCGGACAGGGGTTCAGTGGGGCCAACGTCCTGACTTTC. Protein: CASSPGQGFSGANVLTF. The whole variable domain, filled in from reference TRBV5-1 and TRBJ2-6, reads KAGVTQTPRYLIKTRGQQVTLSCSPISGHRSVSWYQQTPGQGLQFLFEYFSETQRNKGNFPGRFSGRQFSNSRSEMNVSTLELGDSALYLCASSPGQGFSGANVLTFGAGSRLTVL.

This clone was observed a handful of times. The chain recombines TRBV5-1 with TRBJ1-2, with D possibly matching TRBD1 (5 bases). Germline V gives CDR1 SGHRS, CDR2 YFSETQ. V lost 8 bases to trimming and J lost 4 bases, with 15 bases between them. CDR3 length equals 13 residues. In DNA form, the CDR3 reads TGCGCCAGTAGCAGGGAGAGCACCTATGGCTACACCTTC. Protein product: CASSRESTYGYTF.

This chain uses TRBV30 with TRBJ2-2; D gene ambiguous. The length of the CDR3 is 16 residues. The germline V gene encodes CDR1 GTSNPN and CDR2 SVGIG (reference sequence). Trimming removed 2 bases at V and 1 base at J, with 14 bases between. In nucleotides, the CDR3 is TGTGCCTGGAGTTTCCTGGGAAGTAGGAACACCGGGGAGCTGTTTTTT. This translates into CAWSFLGSRNTGELFF.

This rearrangement joins TRBV10-1 to TRBJ2-3; a weak D match, TRBD1 (7 bases). CDR3 length: 15 amino acids. Trimming removed 4 bases from V and 3 bases from J, with 14 bases in between. Germline V CDR1 and CDR2: WNHNN, SYGVQD (reference sequence). The CDR3 is CASSGSGGRTDTQYF. CDR3 DNA sequence: TGCGCCAGCAGTGGGTCAGGGGGGAGGACAGATACGCAGTATTTT.

V and J are TRBV10-3 and TRBJ1-4; tentatively, D is TRBD1 (6 bases). This CDR3 comprises 17 residues. Trimming left V 2 bases short and J 8 bases short, with 21 bases between. CDR1 ENHRY and CDR2 SYGVKD come from the germline V gene. The CDR3 bases are TGTGCCATCAGTGAGATCGGCAGGGGAGAAGAGAAGGAAAAACTGTTTTTT. Its translation is CAISEIGRGEEKEKLFF.

In this sample, this clone turned up a few times. The gene calls are TRBV28 and TRBJ1-2; D uncertain. Germline V gene lookup returns CDR1 MDHEN and CDR2 SYDVKM. The V and J ends lost 6 bases and 1 base respectively, with 15 bases between them. The CDR3 is made up of 15 amino acids. As DNA, the CDR3 is TGTGCCAGCAGAAGGAGCAATTTAATTAACTATGGCTACACCTTC. Protein product: CASRRSNLINYGYTF.

The chain employs TRBV19 and TRBJ1-6; D is ambiguous. V was cut by 1 base and J by 7 bases, with 14 bases left in between. In germline, CDR1 is LNHDA, CDR2 SQIVND (reference sequence). The CDR3 length is 16 residues. The CDR3 DNA is TGTGCCAGTAGTATAGGAGTCGACCGTTTCAATTCACCCCTCCACTTT. Residues: CASSIGVDRFNSPLHF. Full variable domain (missing parts from reference TRBV19 and TRBJ1-6): DGGITQSPKYLFRKEGQNVTLSCEQNLNHDAMYWYRQDPGQGLRLIYYSQIVNDFQKGDIAEGYSVSREKKESFPLTVTSAQKNPTAFYLCASSIGVDRFNSPLHFGNGTRLTVT.